This is a list of T cell receptor beta chains from one sample in a study of shared clonotypes between healthy human individuals. The method was immunoSEQ multiplex PCR; TCRdb's version includes in-frame clones alone and lacks a portion of them. The sample has about 2.2 million clones, 85% to 95% seen once. Material: naive CD8+ T cells from PBMCs. The source is a man aged 18 to 29 in good health. Some clones in this sample may be carry-over from other donors' samples. The CDR3 runs from the conserved cysteine through the conserved F or W. Fields, in order: D gene, CDR3 length, clone size, J gene, V gene, CDR3 protein, CDR3 DNA. A D gene is named only where the DNA matches it firmly. Clone size, where shown, is once, few, many, or a class for clones that have expanded.

D gene: NA
CDR3 length: 13
clone size: few
J gene: TRBJ2-2
V gene: TRBV19
CDR3 protein: CASSIGGSGELFF
CDR3 DNA: TGTGCCAGTAGTATCGGAGGGTCCGGGGAGCTGTTTTTT

D gene: TRBD2
CDR3 length: 14
clone size: NA
J gene: TRBJ2-7
V gene: TRBV6-5
CDR3 protein: CASTDRAGNYEQYF
CDR3 DNA: TGTGCCAGCACGGACCGAGCGGGAAACTACGAGCAGTACTTC

D gene: TRBD1
CDR3 length: 16
clone size: NA
J gene: TRBJ2-7
V gene: TRBV7-3
CDR3 protein: CASSLTGPGGAYEQYF
CDR3 DNA: TGTGCCAGCAGCTTAACTGGGCCAGGGGGCGCTTACGAGCAGTACTTC

D gene: NA
CDR3 length: 14
clone size: NA
J gene: TRBJ2-7
V gene: TRBV4-3
CDR3 protein: CASSHEDGAGEQYF
CDR3 DNA: TGCGCCAGCAGCCACGAGGACGGGGCCGGCGAGCAGTACTTC

D gene: TRBD2
CDR3 length: 17
clone size: NA
J gene: TRBJ2-7
V gene: TRBV27
CDR3 protein: CASSYGTSGVSSYEQYF
CDR3 DNA: TGTGCCAGCAGTTACGGGACTAGCGGGGTATCCTCCTACGAGCAGTACTTC

D gene: TRBD1
CDR3 length: 16
clone size: NA
J gene: TRBJ2-2
V gene: TRBV7-9
CDR3 protein: CASSGRDRTNTGELFF
CDR3 DNA: TGTGCCAGCAGCGGACGGGACAGGACGAACACCGGGGAGCTGTTTTTT

D gene: TRBD1
CDR3 length: 13
clone size: NA
J gene: TRBJ2-7
V gene: TRBV28
CDR3 protein: CASSDRSSYEQYF
CDR3 DNA: TGTGCCAGCTCGGACAGGAGCTCCTACGAGCAGTACTTC

D gene: TRBD1
CDR3 length: 16
clone size: NA
J gene: TRBJ1-4
V gene: TRBV27
CDR3 protein: CASSSRQGATNEKLFF
CDR3 DNA: TGTGCCAGCAGTTCTAGACAGGGGGCAACTAATGAAAAACTGTTTTTT

D gene: NA
CDR3 length: 14
clone size: NA
J gene: TRBJ1-2
V gene: TRBV7-6
CDR3 protein: CASSLREGRHGYTF
CDR3 DNA: TGTGCCAGCAGCTTGAGAGAGGGGAGACATGGCTACACCTTC

D gene: TRBD1
CDR3 length: 19
clone size: NA
J gene: TRBJ2-1
V gene: TRBV9
CDR3 protein: CASSGPRDRVTSSYNEQFF
CDR3 DNA: TGTGCCAGCAGCGGACCACGGGACAGGGTTACATCATCCTACAATGAGCAGTTCTTC

D gene: TRBD1
CDR3 length: 17
clone size: NA
J gene: TRBJ1-2
V gene: TRBV5-6
CDR3 protein: CASSLSYSGQKHYGYTF
CDR3 DNA: TGTGCCAGCAGCTTGAGCTATTCGGGACAGAAGCACTATGGCTACACCTTC

D gene: NA
CDR3 length: 11
clone size: NA
J gene: TRBJ1-2
V gene: TRBV19
CDR3 protein: CAAHSPYGYTF
CDR3 DNA: TGTGCCGCACACAGCCCCTATGGCTACACCTTC

D gene: NA
CDR3 length: 16
clone size: NA
J gene: TRBJ2-3
V gene: TRBV28
CDR3 protein: CASSLSLAPPTDTQYF
CDR3 DNA: TGTGCCAGCAGTTTATCTCTAGCTCCACCCACAGATACGCAGTATTTT

D gene: TRBD2
CDR3 length: 15
clone size: NA
J gene: TRBJ2-7
V gene: TRBV4-1
CDR3 protein: CASSQQFRTSYEQYF
CDR3 DNA: TGCGCCAGCAGCCAGCAATTTAGGACTAGCTACGAGCAGTACTTC

D gene: NA
CDR3 length: 12
clone size: NA
J gene: TRBJ1-2
V gene: TRBV30
CDR3 protein: CAWWISIYGYTF
CDR3 DNA: TGTGCCTGGTGGATCTCCATCTATGGCTACACCTTC

D gene: NA
CDR3 length: 13
clone size: NA
J gene: TRBJ1-2
V gene: TRBV5-8
CDR3 protein: CASSFESLYGYTF
CDR3 DNA: TGTGCCAGCAGCTTCGAGAGCCTCTATGGCTACACCTTC

D gene: TRBD1
CDR3 length: 14
clone size: NA
J gene: TRBJ1-1
V gene: TRBV9
CDR3 protein: CASSVGGGTDEAFF
CDR3 DNA: TGTGCCAGCAGCGTAGGGGGAGGGACAGACGAAGCTTTCTTT

D gene: NA
CDR3 length: 15
clone size: NA
J gene: TRBJ2-7
V gene: TRBV28
CDR3 protein: CASTRVADITYEQYF
CDR3 DNA: TGTGCCAGCACTAGGGTTGCGGACATAACCTACGAGCAGTACTTC

D gene: TRBD1
CDR3 length: 16
clone size: NA
J gene: TRBJ2-7
V gene: TRBV27
CDR3 protein: CASSLYRDRGRYEQYF
CDR3 DNA: TGTGCCAGCAGCCTTTACCGGGACAGGGGGCGGTACGAGCAGTACTTC

D gene: TRBD1
CDR3 length: 14
clone size: NA
J gene: TRBJ2-7
V gene: TRBV6-1
CDR3 protein: CAIEGTGTPYEQYF
CDR3 DNA: TGTGCCATCGAGGGGACAGGGACCCCCTACGAGCAGTACTTC

D gene: TRBD1
CDR3 length: 14
clone size: NA
J gene: TRBJ2-5
V gene: TRBV5-6
CDR3 protein: CASSLGQGAETQYF
CDR3 DNA: TGTGCCAGCAGCTTGGGACAGGGGGCAGAGACCCAGTACTTC

D gene: NA
CDR3 length: 11
clone size: NA
J gene: TRBJ2-1
V gene: TRBV25-1
CDR3 protein: CASSESNEQFF
CDR3 DNA: TGTGCCAGCAGTGAGAGCAATGAGCAGTTCTTC

D gene: TRBD1
CDR3 length: 14
clone size: NA
J gene: TRBJ2-7
V gene: TRBV28
CDR3 protein: CASSLSGRGYEQYF
CDR3 DNA: TGTGCCAGCAGTTTATCGGGCAGGGGGTACGAGCAGTACTTC

D gene: NA
CDR3 length: 16
clone size: NA
J gene: TRBJ1-5
V gene: TRBV27
CDR3 protein: CASRYGAEDLNQPQHF
CDR3 DNA: TGTGCCAGCAGGTATGGGGCAGAAGATCTCAATCAGCCCCAGCATTTT

D gene: NA
CDR3 length: 17
clone size: NA
J gene: TRBJ1-3
V gene: TRBV25-1
CDR3 protein: CASSDPGGATSGNTIYF
CDR3 DNA: TGTGCCAGCAGCGACCCTGGCGGGGCTACCTCTGGAAACACCATATATTTT

D gene: NA
CDR3 length: 13
clone size: NA
J gene: TRBJ1-2
V gene: TRBV5-6
CDR3 protein: CASSLEVNYGYTF
CDR3 DNA: TGTGCCAGCAGCTTGGAAGTGAACTATGGCTACACCTTC

D gene: TRBD2
CDR3 length: 15
clone size: NA
J gene: TRBJ2-7
V gene: TRBV9
CDR3 protein: CASSEGGAQSYEQYF
CDR3 DNA: TGTGCCAGCAGCGAGGGAGGGGCCCAGTCCTACGAGCAGTACTTC

D gene: NA
CDR3 length: 13
clone size: NA
J gene: TRBJ2-7
V gene: TRBV29-1
CDR3 protein: CSALSGRDYEQYF
CDR3 DNA: TGCAGCGCCCTGTCAGGGAGAGACTACGAGCAGTACTTC

D gene: NA
CDR3 length: 16
clone size: NA
J gene: TRBJ2-1
V gene: TRBV5-8
CDR3 protein: CASSPWGGGTYNEQFF
CDR3 DNA: TGTGCCAGCAGCCCCTGGGGAGGGGGCACATACAATGAGCAGTTCTTC

D gene: TRBD1
CDR3 length: 16
clone size: NA
J gene: TRBJ2-1
V gene: TRBV7-9
CDR3 protein: CASSPFRGWGYNEQFF
CDR3 DNA: TGTGCCAGCAGCCCCTTCAGGGGGTGGGGTTACAATGAGCAGTTCTTC

D gene: NA
CDR3 length: 14
clone size: NA
J gene: TRBJ2-7
V gene: TRBV28
CDR3 protein: CASSLGGGLYEQYF
CDR3 DNA: TGTGCCAGCAGTTTAGGAGGGGGTCTCTACGAGCAGTACTTC